These T cell receptor beta chains were read from a single sample in a study of cytomegalovirus exposure and HLA in healthy donors. Repertoires were generated with immunoSEQ multiplex PCR, while TCRdb's copy carries only in-frame clones and drops some. There are 120,000 to 150,000 clones in the sample; approximately 79% occur only once, and approximately 8.8% lies in the top ten. Specimen: PBMCs. The receptors originated from a woman aged 45-65 years in good health and CMV-seropositive. The CDR3 runs from the conserved cysteine through the conserved F or W. D genes are given only for firm matches. Size is stated for part of the rows, as once, few or many counts, or as a class when the clone is expanded.

abundance: once
v_gene: TRBV7-2
j_gene: TRBJ1-4
d_gene: NA
CDR3nt: TGTGCCAGCAGCTTAGCTGGAGGCGGTGAAAAACTGTTTTTT
CDR3aa: CASSLAGGGEKLFF

abundance: NA
v_gene: TRBV9
j_gene: TRBJ2-1
d_gene: TRBD2
CDR3nt: TGTGCCAGCAGCGTAGCGGGGACTAGCGGGGATGAGCAGTTCTTC
CDR3aa: CASSVAGTSGDEQFF

abundance: NA
v_gene: TRBV12-5
j_gene: TRBJ2-1
d_gene: NA
CDR3nt: TGTGCTAGTGGTTTCCCCCCCGGGGAAAGCTCCTACAATGAGCAGTTCTTC
CDR3aa: CASGFPPGESSYNEQFF

abundance: once
v_gene: TRBV9
j_gene: TRBJ2-1
d_gene: TRBD1
CDR3nt: TGTGCCAGCAGCGGACAGGGCAATGAGCAGTTCTTC
CDR3aa: CASSGQGNEQFF

abundance: NA
v_gene: TRBV15
j_gene: TRBJ1-2
d_gene: TRBD1
CDR3nt: TGTGCCACCAGCAGAGATAGGACGACAGGGAACTATGGCTACACCTTC
CDR3aa: CATSRDRTTGNYGYTF

abundance: NA
v_gene: TRBV4-3
j_gene: TRBJ2-7
d_gene: NA
CDR3nt: TGCGCCAGCAGCCAAGGGGGGCAGGGATTCCACGAGCAGTACTTC
CDR3aa: CASSQGGQGFHEQYF

abundance: NA
v_gene: TRBV7-9
j_gene: TRBJ2-5
d_gene: TRBD1
CDR3nt: TGTGCCAGCAGCTCAAACAGGGGTTCCCAAGAGACCCAGTACTTC
CDR3aa: CASSSNRGSQETQYF

abundance: NA
v_gene: TRBV28
j_gene: TRBJ2-7
d_gene: TRBD1
CDR3nt: TGTGCCAGCAGTTGGTCGGGACAGGGCGACGAGCAGTACTTC
CDR3aa: CASSWSGQGDEQYF

abundance: NA
v_gene: TRBV9
j_gene: TRBJ1-1
d_gene: TRBD1
CDR3nt: TGTGCCAGCAGCGTAGCCGGGACAGCGAACACTGAAGCTTTCTTT
CDR3aa: CASSVAGTANTEAFF

abundance: NA
v_gene: TRBV23-1
j_gene: TRBJ1-1
d_gene: NA
CDR3nt: TGCGCCAGCAACCCAATGCGGGATAGGAACACTGAAGCTTTCTTT
CDR3aa: CASNPMRDRNTEAFF

abundance: NA
v_gene: TRBV6-5
j_gene: TRBJ1-1
d_gene: TRBD1
CDR3nt: TGTGCCAGCAGTCAGGGGGCGTGGGGAACTGAAGCTTTCTTT
CDR3aa: CASSQGAWGTEAFF

abundance: once
v_gene: TRBV19
j_gene: TRBJ1-1
d_gene: TRBD1
CDR3nt: TGTGCCAGTAGTATCCTCCATCGACAGGGTAAGAACACTGAAGCTTTCTTT
CDR3aa: CASSILHRQGKNTEAFF

abundance: NA
v_gene: TRBV7-9
j_gene: TRBJ1-2
d_gene: TRBD1
CDR3nt: TGTGCCAGCGCGGGACAGGGGACGAACTATGGCTACACCTTC
CDR3aa: CASAGQGTNYGYTF

abundance: NA
v_gene: TRBV5-4
j_gene: TRBJ2-1
d_gene: TRBD2
CDR3nt: TGTGCCAGCAGATCGACTAGCGGGGCTTACAATGAGCAGTTCTTC
CDR3aa: CASRSTSGAYNEQFF

abundance: NA
v_gene: TRBV4-2
j_gene: TRBJ2-7
d_gene: TRBD1
CDR3nt: TGTGCCAGCAGCCGGCTCGGGACAGCCTACGAGCAGTACTTC
CDR3aa: CASSRLGTAYEQYF

abundance: NA
v_gene: TRBV11-3
j_gene: TRBJ2-7
d_gene: NA
CDR3nt: TGTGCCAGCAGCTTAGAGGCGGGGACGAACTACGAGCAGTACTTC
CDR3aa: CASSLEAGTNYEQYF

abundance: NA
v_gene: TRBV7-9
j_gene: TRBJ2-5
d_gene: TRBD1
CDR3nt: TGTGCCAGCAGCTTTACAGGGGTAGAGACCCAGTACTTC
CDR3aa: CASSFTGVETQYF

abundance: NA
v_gene: TRBV7-2
j_gene: TRBJ2-5
d_gene: NA
CDR3nt: TGTGCCAGCACCCTTAGCTGGGGGCGCAGAAAAGAGACCCAGTACTTC
CDR3aa: CASTLSWGRRKETQYF

abundance: NA
v_gene: TRBV2
j_gene: TRBJ2-7
d_gene: TRBD1
CDR3nt: TGTGCCAGCAGGGAAGGACAGGGGAGCTCCTACGAGCAGTACTTC
CDR3aa: CASREGQGSSYEQYF

abundance: NA
v_gene: TRBV5-1
j_gene: TRBJ1-4
d_gene: NA
CDR3nt: TGCGCCAGCAGCTTGCTAGATGGAAGGGGAGGAACTAATGAAAAACTGTTTTTT
CDR3aa: CASSLLDGRGGTNEKLFF

abundance: NA
v_gene: TRBV6-1
j_gene: TRBJ2-5
d_gene: TRBD1
CDR3nt: TGTGCCAGCAGAGCCCGACAGGGGGGAGGAGAGACCCAGTACTTC
CDR3aa: CASRARQGGGETQYF

abundance: few
v_gene: TRBV4-2
j_gene: TRBJ2-5
d_gene: TRBD2
CDR3nt: TGTGCCAGCAGCCACCCGGGGGGGCGGTACCAAGAGACCCAGTACTTC
CDR3aa: CASSHPGGRYQETQYF

abundance: NA
v_gene: TRBV5-1
j_gene: TRBJ2-5
d_gene: NA
CDR3nt: TGCGCCAGCAGCAGGGGGAGTCAAGAGACCCAGTACTTC
CDR3aa: CASSRGSQETQYF

abundance: NA
v_gene: TRBV5-4
j_gene: TRBJ1-3
d_gene: NA
CDR3nt: TGTGCCAGCAGCCTCTCGTCCACAGGGAAATGGACCATATATTTT
CDR3aa: CASSLSSTGKWTIYF

abundance: NA
v_gene: TRBV9
j_gene: TRBJ1-2
d_gene: TRBD1
CDR3nt: TGTGCCAGCAGCGTAGGGGGACAGGGGAACTATGGCTACACCTTC
CDR3aa: CASSVGGQGNYGYTF

abundance: NA
v_gene: TRBV4-2
j_gene: TRBJ1-6
d_gene: NA
CDR3nt: TGTGCCAGCAGCCCTCGGGAAAATTCACCCCTCCACTTT
CDR3aa: CASSPRENSPLHF

abundance: NA
v_gene: TRBV5-4
j_gene: TRBJ1-2
d_gene: TRBD1
CDR3nt: TGTGCCAGCAGTCCCCCCACAGGGGGCGTTGGCTACACCTTC
CDR3aa: CASSPPTGGVGYTF

abundance: many
v_gene: TRBV5-4
j_gene: TRBJ2-2
d_gene: TRBD1
CDR3nt: TGTGCCAGCAGCTTGGAGGCAGGGGGGAACACCGGGGAGCTGTTTTTT
CDR3aa: CASSLEAGGNTGELFF

abundance: NA
v_gene: TRBV5-5
j_gene: TRBJ1-4
d_gene: TRBD1
CDR3nt: TGTGCCAGCAGCTCGGGACAGGGATCTGAAAAACTGTTTTTT
CDR3aa: CASSSGQGSEKLFF

abundance: NA
v_gene: TRBV4-3
j_gene: TRBJ2-7
d_gene: TRBD2
CDR3nt: TGCGCCAGCAGCCAAGTGTCCGGGAGGAAGTACGAGCAGTACTTC
CDR3aa: CASSQVSGRKYEQYF

abundance: NA
v_gene: TRBV5-4
j_gene: TRBJ1-5
d_gene: TRBD1
CDR3nt: TGTGCCAGCAGTTACGGGACAGGGTGGGATCAGCCCCAGCATTTT
CDR3aa: CASSYGTGWDQPQHF

abundance: NA
v_gene: TRBV5-1
j_gene: TRBJ2-5
d_gene: NA
CDR3nt: TGCGCCAGCAGCTTGGGGGTAGCGCATCAAGAGACCCAGTACTTC
CDR3aa: CASSLGVAHQETQYF

abundance: once
v_gene: TRBV18
j_gene: TRBJ2-7
d_gene: TRBD1
CDR3nt: TGTGCCAGCTCACCACTACAGGGGTACGAGCAGTACTTC
CDR3aa: CASSPLQGYEQYF

abundance: NA
v_gene: TRBV5-6
j_gene: TRBJ1-1
d_gene: NA
CDR3nt: TGTGCCAGCAGCGGGAACTGGAGGAGTGAAGCTTTCTTT
CDR3aa: CASSGNWRSEAFF

abundance: NA
v_gene: TRBV11-3
j_gene: TRBJ2-7
d_gene: NA
CDR3nt: TGTGCCAGCAGCTTAGATCCCGCAGGGAAGAACGAGCAGTACTTC
CDR3aa: CASSLDPAGKNEQYF

abundance: NA
v_gene: TRBV19
j_gene: TRBJ2-1
d_gene: TRBD1
CDR3nt: TGTGCCAGTAGTGGCAGGGGGAACTACAATGAGCAGTTCTTC
CDR3aa: CASSGRGNYNEQFF

abundance: NA
v_gene: TRBV5-4
j_gene: TRBJ1-1
d_gene: TRBD1
CDR3nt: TGTGCCAGCAGCTTGTGGGACAGGGGACTTGAAGCTTTCTTT
CDR3aa: CASSLWDRGLEAFF

abundance: NA
v_gene: TRBV5-4
j_gene: TRBJ2-7
d_gene: NA
CDR3nt: TGTGCCAGCAGCCCTACCTCAGGGGTATCCTACGAGCAGTACTTC
CDR3aa: CASSPTSGVSYEQYF

abundance: NA
v_gene: TRBV29-1
j_gene: TRBJ1-1
d_gene: NA
CDR3nt: TGCAGCGCCCATAGAAGTGCCACTGAAGCTTTCTTT
CDR3aa: CSAHRSATEAFF

abundance: once
v_gene: TRBV10-3
j_gene: TRBJ2-3
d_gene: TRBD2
CDR3nt: TGTGCCATCAGTGTGAGTAGCGGGGACACAGATACGCAGTATTTT
CDR3aa: CAISVSSGDTDTQYF

abundance: once
v_gene: TRBV5-1
j_gene: TRBJ2-7
d_gene: NA
CDR3nt: TGCGCCAGCAGCCCTAGGGGGTCCTACGAGCAGTACTTC
CDR3aa: CASSPRGSYEQYF

abundance: NA
v_gene: TRBV6-5
j_gene: TRBJ2-7
d_gene: TRBD1
CDR3nt: TGTGCCAGCAGTCGGGACAGAAGTTACGAGCAGTACTTC
CDR3aa: CASSRDRSYEQYF

abundance: once
v_gene: TRBV6-4
j_gene: TRBJ2-2
d_gene: TRBD2
CDR3nt: TGTGCCAGCAGACTAGCGGGCGAGGCCGGGGAGCTGTTTTTT
CDR3aa: CASRLAGEAGELFF

abundance: few
v_gene: TRBV11-3
j_gene: TRBJ1-3
d_gene: NA
CDR3nt: TGTGCCAGCAGCTTACGGGGGAGCTCTGGAAACACCATATATTTT
CDR3aa: CASSLRGSSGNTIYF

abundance: NA
v_gene: TRBV30
j_gene: TRBJ1-1
d_gene: NA
CDR3nt: TGTGCCTGGAGTGTTAAAACAGACACTGAAGCTTTCTTT
CDR3aa: CAWSVKTDTEAFF

abundance: NA
v_gene: TRBV28
j_gene: TRBJ2-7
d_gene: TRBD1
CDR3nt: TGTGCCAGCCGCCCGGGACAGCGAACCTACGAGCAGTACTTC
CDR3aa: CASRPGQRTYEQYF

abundance: NA
v_gene: TRBV30
j_gene: TRBJ2-7
d_gene: TRBD1
CDR3nt: TGTGCCTGGGATCGGACAGGTGTCTCCTACGAGCAGTACTTC
CDR3aa: CAWDRTGVSYEQYF

abundance: NA
v_gene: TRBV27
j_gene: TRBJ1-6
d_gene: NA
CDR3nt: TGTGCCAGCAGTTCCTACGGACACGGCCAGGATTCACCCCTCCACTTT
CDR3aa: CASSSYGHGQDSPLHF